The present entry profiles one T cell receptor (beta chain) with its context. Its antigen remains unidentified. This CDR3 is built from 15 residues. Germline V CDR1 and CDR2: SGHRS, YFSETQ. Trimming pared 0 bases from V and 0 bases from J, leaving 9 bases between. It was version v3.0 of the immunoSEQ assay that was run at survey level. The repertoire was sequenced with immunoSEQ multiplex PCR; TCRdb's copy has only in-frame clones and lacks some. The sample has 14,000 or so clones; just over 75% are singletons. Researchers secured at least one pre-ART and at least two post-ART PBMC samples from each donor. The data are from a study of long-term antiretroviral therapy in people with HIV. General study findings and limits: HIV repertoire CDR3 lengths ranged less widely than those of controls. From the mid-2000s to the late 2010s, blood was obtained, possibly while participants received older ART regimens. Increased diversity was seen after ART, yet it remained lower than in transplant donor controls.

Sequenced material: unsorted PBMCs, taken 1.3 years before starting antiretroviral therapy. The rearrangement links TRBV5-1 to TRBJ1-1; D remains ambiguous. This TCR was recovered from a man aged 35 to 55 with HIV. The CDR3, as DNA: TGCGCCAGCAGCTTGGACCCGGGTATGAACACTGAAGCTTTCTTT. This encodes CASSLDPGMNTEAFF.